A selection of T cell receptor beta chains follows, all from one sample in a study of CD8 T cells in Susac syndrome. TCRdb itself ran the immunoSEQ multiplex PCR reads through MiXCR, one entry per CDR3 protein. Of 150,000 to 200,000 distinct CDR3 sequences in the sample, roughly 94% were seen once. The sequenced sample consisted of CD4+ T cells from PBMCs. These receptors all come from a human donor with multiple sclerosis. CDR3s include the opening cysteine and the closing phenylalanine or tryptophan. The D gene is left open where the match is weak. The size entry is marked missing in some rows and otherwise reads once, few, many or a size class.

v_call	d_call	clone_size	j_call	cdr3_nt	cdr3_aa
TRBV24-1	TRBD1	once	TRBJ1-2	TGTGCCACGGACAGGCGGGGTGGCTACACCTTC	CATDRRGGYTF
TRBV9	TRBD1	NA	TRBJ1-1	TGTGCCAGCAGCGTAACAGGGACAGTAGGCACTGAAGCTTTCTTT	CASSVTGTVGTEAFF
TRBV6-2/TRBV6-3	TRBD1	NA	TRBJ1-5	TGTGCCAGCAGTTACTCGCCGCAGGGGGGTCAGCCCCAGCATTTT	CASSYSPQGGQPQHF
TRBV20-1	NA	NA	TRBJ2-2	TGCAGTGCTAGAGTGGGAGGCAACCTAAACACCGGGGAGCTGTTTTTT	CSARVGGNLNTGELFF
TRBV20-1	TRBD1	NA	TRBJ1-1	TGCAGTGCTAGGGGACAGACCGCCGACACTGAAGCTTTCTTT	CSARGQTADTEAFF
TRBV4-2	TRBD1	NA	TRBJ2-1	TGTGCCAGCAGCCAAGAGTTTAGAGGGGGCCCGAACAATGAGCAGTTCTTC	CASSQEFRGGPNNEQFF
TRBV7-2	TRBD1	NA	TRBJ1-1	TGTGCCAGCAGCTTAGGGACAGGGCACCGGAACACTGAAGCTTTCTTT	CASSLGTGHRNTEAFF
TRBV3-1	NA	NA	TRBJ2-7	TGTGCCAGCAGCCCCCGGGGCACCGCTATAATCTACGAGCAGTACTTC	CASSPRGTAIIYEQYF
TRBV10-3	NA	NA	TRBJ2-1	TGTGCCATCAGTGCCAATAGTGAGCAGTTCTTC	CAISANSEQFF
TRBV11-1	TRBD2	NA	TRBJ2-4	TGTGCCAGCAGCCCCGGGCGGGGGGGGGAAAACATTCAGTACTTC	CASSPGRGGENIQYF
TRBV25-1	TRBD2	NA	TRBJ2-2	TGTGCCAGCAGTGAATATTACCTAGCGGGAGAGTCCGGGGAGCTGTTTTTT	CASSEYYLAGESGELFF
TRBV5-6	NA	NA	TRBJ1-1	TGTGCCAGCAGCTTGTGGGGGGCTAGAATGAACACTGAAGCTTTCTTT	CASSLWGARMNTEAFF
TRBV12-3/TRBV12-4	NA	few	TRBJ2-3	TGTGCCAGCAGTTTCACAGATACGCAGTATTTT	CASSFTDTQYF
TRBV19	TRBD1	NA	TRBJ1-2	TGTGCCAGTACTCCAACCGGGACAGGGAATAATGGCTACACCTTC	CASTPTGTGNNGYTF
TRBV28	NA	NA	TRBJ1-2	TGTGCCAGCTGGATGAGACGGCCGCCTAACTATGGCTACACCTTC	CASWMRRPPNYGYTF
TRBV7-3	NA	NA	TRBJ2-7	TGTGCCAGCAGCTTAGGTGGACAGCCCGTGGACGAGCAGTACTTC	CASSLGGQPVDEQYF
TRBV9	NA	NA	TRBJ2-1	TGTGCCAGCAGCGTCTCAAAGTACAATGAGCAGTTCTTC	CASSVSKYNEQFF
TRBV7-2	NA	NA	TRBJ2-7	TGTGCCAGCAGCTTGGGCGGGGGCGGTAGCTACGAGCAGTACTTC	CASSLGGGGSYEQYF
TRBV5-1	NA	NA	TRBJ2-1	TGCGCCAGCAGTTTGGGGGAAGGGGGGCAGTTCTTC	CASSLGEGGQFF
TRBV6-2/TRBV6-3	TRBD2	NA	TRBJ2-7	TGTGCCAGCAACCCCGGGACTAGCGGGAGCTTTGAGCAGTACTTC	CASNPGTSGSFEQYF
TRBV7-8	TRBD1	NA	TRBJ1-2	TGTGCCAGCAGCGTGGGACAGGGAAGTGGCTACACCTTC	CASSVGQGSGYTF
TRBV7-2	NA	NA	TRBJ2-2	TGTGCCAGCAGCGCCGACCCGAACACCGGGGAGCTGTTTTTT	CASSADPNTGELFF
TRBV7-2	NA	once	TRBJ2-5	TGTGCCAGCAGCCCTCCAGGTCTGCCCCAGTACTTC	CASSPPGLPQYF
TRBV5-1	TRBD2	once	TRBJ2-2	TGCGCCAGCAGCTTGATTACTAGCGGGCCAACCGGGGAGCTGTTTTTT	CASSLITSGPTGELFF
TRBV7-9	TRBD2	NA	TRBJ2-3	TGTGCCAGCAGCCCGCGCGGGAGGGCCTCAGATACGCAGTATTTT	CASSPRGRASDTQYF
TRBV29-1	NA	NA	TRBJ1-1	TGCACCATTCGCGGCAGGAACACTGAAGCTTTCTTT	CTIRGRNTEAFF
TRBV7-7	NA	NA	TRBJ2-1	TGTGCCAGCAGCTTAAATCCGGCATGGGATGAGCAGTTCTTC	CASSLNPAWDEQFF
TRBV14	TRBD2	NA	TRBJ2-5	TGTGCCAGCAGCCAAGCAGCGGGAGGGCGAGAGACCCAGTACTTC	CASSQAAGGRETQYF
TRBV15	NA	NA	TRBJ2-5	TGTGCCACCAGCAGAGATTTCGCCCAAGAGACCCAGTACTTC	CATSRDFAQETQYF
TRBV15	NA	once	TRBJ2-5	TGTGCCACCAGTCGACTAGTCGGAGAGACCCAGTACTTC	CATSRLVGETQYF
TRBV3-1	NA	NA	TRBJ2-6	TGTGCCAGCAGCAGGGTAAACTCTGGGGCCAACGTCCTGACTTTC	CASSRVNSGANVLTF
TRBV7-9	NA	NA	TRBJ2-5	TGTGCCACCTTCCGTCGTGGTAGGGGAGCTGTTGTAGAGACCCAGTACTTC	CATFRRGRGAVVETQYF
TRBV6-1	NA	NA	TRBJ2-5	TGTGCCAGCAAGGGGGGTATCACGCAAGAGACCCAGTACTTC	CASKGGITQETQYF
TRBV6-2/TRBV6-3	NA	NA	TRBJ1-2	TGTGCCAGCAGTTACGGTCCTTACTATGGCTACACCTTC	CASSYGPYYGYTF
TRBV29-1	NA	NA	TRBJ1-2	TGCAGCGCCCTACCCACTGGGACCTTTGGCTACACCTTC	CSALPTGTFGYTF
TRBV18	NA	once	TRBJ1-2	TGTGCCAGCTCGGCGGGCCCGGATTATGGCTACACCTTC	CASSAGPDYGYTF
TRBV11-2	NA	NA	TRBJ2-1	TGTGCCAGCAGCTTAGGGGTGGCCCCGTCATACAATGAGCAGTTCTTC	CASSLGVAPSYNEQFF
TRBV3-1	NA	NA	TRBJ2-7	TGTGCCAGCAGCCAAGATTTTTACGAGCAGTACTTC	CASSQDFYEQYF
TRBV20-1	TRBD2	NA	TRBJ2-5	TGCAGTGCGCGTCGGACTAGCGGGAGGGCGGAGACCCAGTACTTC	CSARRTSGRAETQYF
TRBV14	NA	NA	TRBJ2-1	TGTGCCAGCAGCCAACTAGGAAGGACCTCCTACAATGAGCAGTTCTTC	CASSQLGRTSYNEQFF
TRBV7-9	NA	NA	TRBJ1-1	TGTGCCAGCAGCCGACAGGTGAACACTGAAGCTTTCTTT	CASSRQVNTEAFF
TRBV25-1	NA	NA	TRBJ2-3	TGTGCCAGCAGTGAGGTCAGGGGCGCAGATACGCAGTATTTT	CASSEVRGADTQYF
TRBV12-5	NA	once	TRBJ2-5	TGTGCTAGTGGTACATCAGGGGCAGAGACCCAGTACTTC	CASGTSGAETQYF
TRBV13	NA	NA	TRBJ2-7	TGTGCCAGCTCCCTGGGGCGGTTCTACGAGCAGTACTTC	CASSLGRFYEQYF
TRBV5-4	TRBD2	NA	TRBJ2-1	TGTGCCAGCAGCGGAGGGACTAGCGGTCCTTCCTACAATGAGCAGTTCTTC	CASSGGTSGPSYNEQFF
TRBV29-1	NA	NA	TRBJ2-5	TGCAGCGCTCAGCGAGACAGGAACCAAGAGACCCAGTACTTC	CSAQRDRNQETQYF
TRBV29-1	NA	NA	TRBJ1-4	TGCAGCGCCGCGGGGCAGGCTTATGAAAAACTGTTTTTT	CSAAGQAYEKLFF
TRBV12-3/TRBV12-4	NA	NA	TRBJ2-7	TGTGCCAGCAGTTTATTCACCGTCGCCGAGCAGTACTTC	CASSLFTVAEQYF
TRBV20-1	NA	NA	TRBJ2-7	TGCAGTGCTCAACGCCGGGGCCGCTCCTACGAGCAGTACTTC	CSAQRRGRSYEQYF
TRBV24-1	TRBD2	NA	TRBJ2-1	TGTGCCACCAGTGATGACACTAGCGGGAGCGTCAACAATGAGCAGTTCTTC	CATSDDTSGSVNNEQFF
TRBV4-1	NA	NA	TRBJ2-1	TGCGCCAGCAGCCAAGGACTGACTAGTAACTCCTACAATGAGCAGTTCTTC	CASSQGLTSNSYNEQFF
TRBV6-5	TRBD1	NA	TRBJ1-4	TGTGCCAGCACTGGACAGGCCCCCGGAAAACTGTTTTTT	CASTGQAPGKLFF
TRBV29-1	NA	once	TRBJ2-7	TGCAGCGGGGGTCAAGGGATCCCCTCCTACGAGCAGTACTTC	CSGGQGIPSYEQYF
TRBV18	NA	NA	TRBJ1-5	TGTGCCAGCTCACCGCAAGGACAGAATCAGCCCCAGCATTTT	CASSPQGQNQPQHF
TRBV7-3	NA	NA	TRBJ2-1	TGTGCCAGCAGCTCCCAACCCGGGACCTCATACAATGAGCAGTTCTTC	CASSSQPGTSYNEQFF
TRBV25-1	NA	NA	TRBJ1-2	TGTGCCAGCAGTGACCACAGTAACTATGGCTACACCTTC	CASSDHSNYGYTF
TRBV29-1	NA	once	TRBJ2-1	TGCAGCGTTGGAGGGGTTGAGCAGTTCTTC	CSVGGVEQFF
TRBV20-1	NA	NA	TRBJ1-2	TGCAGTGGGGGGCAACCCCTCGTTGGGGGCTACACCTTC	CSGGQPLVGGYTF